The clone carrying this T cell receptor (beta chain) was counted only a few times. This CDR3 comprises 15 residues. The ends were cut back, 1 base at V and 1 base at J, with 10 bases in the middle. Per germline, CDR1 SGHVS and CDR2 FQNEAQ. The record originates from a study of blood T cell repertoires in COVID-19. At the level of the study: There were acute and convalescent COVID-19 samples, and they came from the United States, Italy and Spain.

TCRdb's table, derived via immunoSEQ multiplex PCR, lists solely in-frame clones and lacks some. The table has about 150,000 clones, approximately 92% seen once. The sample comprised peripheral blood. The genes are TRBV7-8 and TRBJ1-1; the D gene is possibly TRBD1 (6 bases). This receptor was obtained from a man between 18 and 29 years old with COVID-19, enrolled during active disease. The CDR3 here is CASSLEGVTNTEAFF. DNA for the CDR3: TGTGCCAGCAGCTTAGAGGGGGTCACGAACACTGAAGCTTTCTTT. The entire variable domain, with the rest obtained from reference TRBV7-8 and TRBJ1-1, is as follows: GAGVSQSPRYKVAKRGQDVALRCDPISGHVSLFWYQQALGQGPEFLTYFQNEAQLDKSGLPSDRFFAERPEGSVSTLKIQRTQQEDSAVYLCASSLEGVTNTEAFFGQGTRLTVV.